This T cell receptor (beta chain) was sequenced in a study of response to subunit inactivated influenza vaccine. Study results and limitations: Authors suggested few new T cells are recruited by each seasonal influenza vaccination.

A few counts support this clonotype. Its antigen is as yet unknown. One entry per CDR3 protein, called by TCRdb with MiXCR from the RT-PCR reads. There are about 650,000 distinct CDR3 sequences in the sample; 11% to 15% occur only once, and about 7.6% lies in the top ten. The length of the CDR3 is 11 residues. CDR1 is DFQATT, CDR2 SNEGSKA, per germline (reference sequence). V was shortened by 5 bases and J by 4 bases, with 6 bases between the two germline ends. The receptor was derived from a man aged 45-60 years who received an inactivated influenza vaccine. Here the sequenced sample was PBMCs from blood, taken roughly 15 days before vaccination. V gene TRBV20-1 combines with J gene TRBJ2-1; D not certain. CDR3 sequence (DNA): TGCAGTGCTGGGAAATACAATGAGCAGTTCTTC. Protein product: CSAGKYNEQFF.